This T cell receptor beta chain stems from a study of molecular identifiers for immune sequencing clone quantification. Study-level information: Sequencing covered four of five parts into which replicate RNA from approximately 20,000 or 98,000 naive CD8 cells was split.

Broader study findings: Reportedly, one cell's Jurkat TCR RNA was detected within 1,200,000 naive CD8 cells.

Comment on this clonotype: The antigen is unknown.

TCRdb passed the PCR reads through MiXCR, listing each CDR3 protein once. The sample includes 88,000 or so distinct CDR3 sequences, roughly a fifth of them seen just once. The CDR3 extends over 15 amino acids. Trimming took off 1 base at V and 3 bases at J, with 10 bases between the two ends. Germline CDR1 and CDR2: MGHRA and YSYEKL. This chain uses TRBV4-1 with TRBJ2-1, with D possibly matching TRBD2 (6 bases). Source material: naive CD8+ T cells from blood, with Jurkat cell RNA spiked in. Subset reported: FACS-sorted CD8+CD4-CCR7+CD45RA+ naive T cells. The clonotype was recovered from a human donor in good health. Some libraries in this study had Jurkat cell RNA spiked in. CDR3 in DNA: TGCGCCAGCAGCCAAGGCCGGGACTTCTACAATGAGCAGTTCTTC. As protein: CASSQGRDFYNEQFF.